This T cell receptor (beta chain) was sequenced for a study of early T cells in non-severe SARS-CoV-2 infection. Study-level background: Bulk RNA isolated from unsorted whole blood underwent sequencing; chains were not paired.

Concerning this clonotype: No antigen is known for it.

Study-level findings and limits: Anti-spike CD8 responses were favored by VDJdb matching, which missed private and CD4 specificities.

TCRdb reanalysed the 5' RACE reads using MiXCR and keeps one entry per CDR3 protein. The sample carries 50,000 to 70,000 distinct CDR3 sequences, 6.5% to 8.5% recorded once. The CDR3 has 15 amino acids. Trimming took 1 base from V and 3 from J, leaving 16 bases between them. From germline, CDR1 is DFQATT and CDR2 SNEGSKA (reference sequence). The chain combines TRBV20-1 with TRBJ2-7; possibly TRBD1 or TRBD2 for D (5 bases each). Material: whole blood. The sequence derives from an adult who was a healthcare worker with PCR-confirmed SARS-CoV-2 infection or an uninfected control (not recorded which). The CDR3 reads CSARVGAGGYYEQYF. CDR3 nucleotides: TGCAGTGCTAGAGTCGGGGCTGGGGGATACTACGAGCAGTACTTC.